This T cell receptor beta chain was identified in a study of blood T cells in healthy people across ages. A second PCR, run for about 6 to 11 cycles, used a sample-barcoded 5' primer plus a J-beta primer mix. TCRdb re-called the 5' RACE reads through MiXCR, storing one row per CDR3 protein. The data show 1.5 million to 2 million distinct CDR3 sequences, 28% seen once. V was trimmed by 3 bases and J by 0 bases, leaving 10 bases between them. The germline CDR1 and CDR2 sequences are SGHRS and YFSETQ. This CDR3 contains 14 residues. The chain employs TRBV5-1 and TRBJ2-7, with D perhaps being TRBD1 or TRBD2 (5 bases each). This clonotype was obtained from a woman aged 25 to 39 in good health. Sequenced input: blood. CDR3 DNA sequence: TGCGCCAGCAGCTCCGAGGGGATCTCCTACGAGCAGTACTTC. This codes for CASSSEGISYEQYF.